The 10 T cell receptor beta chains below come from one sample, sequenced in a study of CD4 T cells in relation to SARS-CoV-2 and coronaviruses. The unexposed donors gave CD4+ T cells in about 2011-2018, prior to COVID-19. The cells were cultured for about ten days before CD4+ T cells were isolated. Here immunoSEQ multiplex PCR was the method, and the copy in TCRdb shows in-frame clones only, minus some. Of tens of thousands of clones in the sample, roughly 70% were seen once. Antigens of these TCRs are unknown. Sequenced input: CD4+ T cells from PBMCs, cultured in vitro. These receptor sequences come from a human donor in good health.

This clone appeared a few times. This chain links TRBV6-5 with TRBJ1-1, with no clear D. CDR3 size: 13 residues. V was trimmed by 6 bases and J by 1 base, leaving 9 bases between them. Germline CDR1 MNHEY, CDR2 SVGAGI. This CDR3 is CASRRSGNTEAFF. Written as DNA, the CDR3 is TGTGCCAGCAGACGTTCAGGGAACACTGAAGCTTTCTTT.

The gene calls are TRBV6-1 and TRBJ1-1, with D maybe TRBD1 (5 bases). CDR1 and CDR2 from the germline V gene are MNHNS and SASEGT. This CDR3 has 15 amino acids. Trimming removed 7 bases at V and 6 bases at J, with 21 bases between. CDR3 nucleotides: TGTGCCAGCACCCCTACCCACGGGGGGATCGCTGAAGCTTTCTTT. It yields the protein CASTPTHGGIAEAFF.

The chain is built from TRBV12-3 or TRBV12-4 and TRBJ2-1, with D perhaps TRBD1 (6 bases). The length of the CDR3 is 13 residues. Trimming stripped 7 bases from V and 4 bases from J, with 11 bases between. In nucleotides, the CDR3 is TGTGCCAGCAATCTGGGGGCTTACAATGAGCAGTTCTTC. Residues: CASNLGAYNEQFF.

The V and J genes are TRBV5-6 and TRBJ1-1; 9 nucleotides match TRBD1. Germline-derived CDR1 and CDR2 are SGHDT and YYEEEE. The CDR3 has 16 amino acids. The ends lost 4 bases at V and 1 base at J; junction bases unmatched: 8. CDR3 sequence: CASSQTGGWSNTEAFF. CDR3 coding DNA: TGTGCCAGCAGCCAAACAGGGGGCTGGTCGAACACTGAAGCTTTCTTT.

In this sample, this clone turned up once. The chain links TRBV7-3 to TRBJ2-5; possibly TRBD1 for D (5 bases). The CDR3 has 13 amino acids. Germline V lookup: CDR1 SGHTA, CDR2 FQGTGA. V lost 1 base and J lost 5, with 8 bases in between. The CDR3: CASSLNRRETQYF. CDR3 sequence (DNA): TGTGCCAGCAGCTTAAACAGGCGGGAGACCCAGTACTTC. Supplemented by reference TRBV7-3 and TRBJ2-5, the full variable domain reads GAGVSQTPSNKVTEKGKYVELRCDPISGHTALYWYRQSLGQGPEFLIYFQGTGAADDSGLPNDRFFAVRPEGSVSTLKIQRTERGDSAVYLCASSLNRRETQYFGPGTRLLVL.

The rearrangement uses TRBV19 and TRBJ1-1; D remains ambiguous. The CDR3 has 14 amino acids. Germline V gene lookup returns CDR1 LNHDA and CDR2 SQIVND (reference sequence). V was trimmed by 5 bases and J by 1 base, leaving 11 bases between them. The DNA of the CDR3 is TGTGCCAGTAGTTCAACATCATGGAACACTGAAGCTTTCTTT. Its translation: CASSSTSWNTEAFF.

The chain combines TRBV14 with TRBJ2-3; D perhaps matches TRBD1 (5 bases). V lost 1 base and J 4 bases, leaving 15 bases between the germline ends. This CDR3 has 16 residues. The germline gives CDR1 SGHDN, CDR2 FVKESK. The CDR3 region is CASSQVGRWSADTQYF. The CDR3 coding sequence is TGTGCCAGCAGCCAAGTGGGGCGGTGGTCCGCAGATACGCAGTATTTT.

This clone was seen only a few times. V gene TRBV12-3 or TRBV12-4 combines with J gene TRBJ2-5; tentative D call: TRBD2 (5 bases). V was shortened by 7 bases and J by 7 bases, with 13 bases between the two germline ends. The CDR3 is 12 amino acids. CDR3 DNA sequence: TGTGCCAGCACCCCCATTGAGGGGACCCAGTACTTC. Protein: CASTPIEGTQYF.

The chain carries TRBV11-3 and TRBJ2-3; 8 nucleotides agree with TRBD1. Germline V lookup: CDR1 SGHNT, CDR2 YENEEA. J lost 4 bases, V lost 3 bases, and 6 bases had no gene match. This CDR3 region has 15 residues. The CDR3 DNA reads as TGTGCCAGCAGCTTCACCGGACAGGGCCCAGATACGCAGTATTTT. This gives the protein CASSFTGQGPDTQYF.

The rearrangement joins TRBV18 to TRBJ1-6, with 8 bases lining up with TRBD1. Germline loops: CDR1 KGHSH, CDR2 LQKENI. The CDR3 is made up of 15 amino acids. Losses at the gene ends were 3 bases for V and 5 bases for J; bases not matched to a gene: 3. The CDR3 loop reads CASSPTTGDNSPLHF. CDR3 DNA sequence: TGTGCCAGCTCACCTACGACAGGGGATAATTCACCCCTCCACTTT. Using reference TRBV18 and TRBJ1-6 for the parts outside the CDR3, the full variable domain is NAGVMQNPRHLVRRRGQEARLRCSPMKGHSHVYWYRQLPEEGLKFMVYLQKENIIDESGMPKERFSAEFPKEGPSILRIQQVVRGDSAAYFCASSPTTGDNSPLHFGNGTRLTVT.